Listed here are 2 T cell receptor beta chains from one sample, sequenced in a study of blood T cells in healthy people across ages (dated by TCRdb to about 2015). Library generation was performed with 5' RACE. Sequencing relied on an Illumina HiSeq 2500. A second PCR of about 7 to 12 cycles was run with a J-beta primer mix and a sample-barcoded 5' primer. TCRdb ran its own pipeline on the public reads, namely fastp trimming at Q25 and MiXCR clone calling, and kept in-frame beta chains. Duplicate CDR3 protein sequences are folded into a single record with the most common DNA and genes. A total of approximately 800,000 distinct CDR3 sequences appear in this sample, less than 70% of them only once. Approximately 41% of the sample is taken by the ten largest. Sequencing was carried out using blood. The receptors were sampled from an elderly man in good health.

V and J are TRBV6-2 or TRBV6-3 and TRBJ2-7; perhaps TRBD1 as D (6 bases). The CDR3 length is 14 residues. V was pared by 5 bases and J by 2 bases, with 13 bases between. The germline CDR1 and CDR2 sequences are MNHEY and SVGEGT. CDR3 bases: TGTGCCAGCAGTCGTGACAGGAGCCCCTACGAGCAGTACTTC. It specifies CASSRDRSPYEQYF.

The chain recombines TRBV5-1 with TRBJ2-1, with D perhaps TRBD1 (5 bases). This CDR3 has 13 residues. Germline CDR1 reads SGHRS; CDR2 reads YFSETQ. With 4 bases removed from V and 4 bases from J, the gap between germline ends came to 9 bases. The CDR3 region is CASSLRQYNEQFF. The CDR3 DNA reads TGCGCCAGCAGCCTCCGACAGTACAATGAGCAGTTCTTC.